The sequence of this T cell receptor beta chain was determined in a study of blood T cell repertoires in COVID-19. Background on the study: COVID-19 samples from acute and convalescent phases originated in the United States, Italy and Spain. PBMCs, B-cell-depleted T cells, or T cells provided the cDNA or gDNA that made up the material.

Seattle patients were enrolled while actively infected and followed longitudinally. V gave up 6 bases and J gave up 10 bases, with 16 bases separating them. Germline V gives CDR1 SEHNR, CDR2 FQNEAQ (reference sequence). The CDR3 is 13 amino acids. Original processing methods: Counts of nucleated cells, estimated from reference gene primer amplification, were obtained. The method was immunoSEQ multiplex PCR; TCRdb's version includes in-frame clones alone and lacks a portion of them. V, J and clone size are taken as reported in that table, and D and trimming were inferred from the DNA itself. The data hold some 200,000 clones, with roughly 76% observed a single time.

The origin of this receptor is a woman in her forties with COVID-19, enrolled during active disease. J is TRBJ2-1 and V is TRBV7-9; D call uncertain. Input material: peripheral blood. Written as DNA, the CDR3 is TGTGCCAGCAGAATAGCTTCGAGAGCAGAGCAGTTCTTC. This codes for CASRIASRAEQFF.